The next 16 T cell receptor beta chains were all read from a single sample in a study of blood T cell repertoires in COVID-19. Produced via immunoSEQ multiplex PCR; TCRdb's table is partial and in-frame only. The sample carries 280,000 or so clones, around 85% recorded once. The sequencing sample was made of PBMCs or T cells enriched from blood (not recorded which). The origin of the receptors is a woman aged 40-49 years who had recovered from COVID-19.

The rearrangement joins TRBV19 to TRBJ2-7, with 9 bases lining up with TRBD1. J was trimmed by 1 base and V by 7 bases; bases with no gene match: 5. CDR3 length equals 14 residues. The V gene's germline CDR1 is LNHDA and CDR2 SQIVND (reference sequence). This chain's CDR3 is CASKHGQGSYEQYF. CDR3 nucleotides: TGTGCCAGTAAACACGGACAGGGGTCCTACGAGCAGTACTTC.

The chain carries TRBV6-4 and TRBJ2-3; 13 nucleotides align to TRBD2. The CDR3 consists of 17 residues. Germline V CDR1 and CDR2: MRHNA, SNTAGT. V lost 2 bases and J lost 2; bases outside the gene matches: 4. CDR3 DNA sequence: TGTGCCAGCAGTGACACTACTAGCGGGAGGGCCACAGATACGCAGTATTTT. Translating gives CASSDTTSGRATDTQYF.

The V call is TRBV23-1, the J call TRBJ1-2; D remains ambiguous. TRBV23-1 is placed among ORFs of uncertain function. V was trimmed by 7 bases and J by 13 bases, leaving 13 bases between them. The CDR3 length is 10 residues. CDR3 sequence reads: CASTGGLSTF. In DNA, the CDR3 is TGCGCCAGCACGGGCGGACTCTCCACCTTC.

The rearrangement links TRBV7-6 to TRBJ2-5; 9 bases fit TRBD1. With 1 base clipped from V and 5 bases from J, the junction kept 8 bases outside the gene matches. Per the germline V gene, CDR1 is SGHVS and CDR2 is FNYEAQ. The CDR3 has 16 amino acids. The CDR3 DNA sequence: TGTGCCAGCAGCTTAGGGACAGGGGCGATAGGGGAGACCCAGTACTTC. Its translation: CASSLGTGAIGETQYF.

The chain's CDR3 is CASRPIGSGSSYNEQFF. In nucleotides, the CDR3 is TGTGCCAGCAGACCCATCGGGAGCGGGAGCTCCTACAATGAGCAGTTCTTC. This chain connects TRBV3-1 (or the pseudogene TRBV3-2) to TRBJ2-1; 8 positions match TRBD2. After removal of 6 bases from V and 0 bases from J, the junction contained 10 bases not matched to a gene. Germline lookup yields CDR1 LGHDT and CDR2 YNNKEL (reference sequence). The CDR3 sequence is 17 residues long.

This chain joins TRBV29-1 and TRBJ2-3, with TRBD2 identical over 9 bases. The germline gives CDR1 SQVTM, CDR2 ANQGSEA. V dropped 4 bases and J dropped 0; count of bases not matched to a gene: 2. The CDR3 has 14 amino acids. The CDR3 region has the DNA TGCAGCGTTGGTCTAGCGGGAAGCACAGATACGCAGTATTTT. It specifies CSVGLAGSTDTQYF.

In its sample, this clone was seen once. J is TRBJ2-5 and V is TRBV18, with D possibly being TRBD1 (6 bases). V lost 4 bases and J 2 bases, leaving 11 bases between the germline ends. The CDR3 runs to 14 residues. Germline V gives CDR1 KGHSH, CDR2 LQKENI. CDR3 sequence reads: CASSHGTIQETQYF. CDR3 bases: TGTGCCAGCTCACATGGGACAATACAAGAGACCCAGTACTTC.

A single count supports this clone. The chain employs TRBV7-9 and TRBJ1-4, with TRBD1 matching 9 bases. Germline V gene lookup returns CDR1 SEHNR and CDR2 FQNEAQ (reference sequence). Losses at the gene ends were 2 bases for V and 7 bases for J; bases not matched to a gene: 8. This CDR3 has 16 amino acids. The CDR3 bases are TGTGCCAGCAGCTTAATTATAACAGGGGGCACTGAAAAACTGTTTTTT. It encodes CASSLIITGGTEKLFF.

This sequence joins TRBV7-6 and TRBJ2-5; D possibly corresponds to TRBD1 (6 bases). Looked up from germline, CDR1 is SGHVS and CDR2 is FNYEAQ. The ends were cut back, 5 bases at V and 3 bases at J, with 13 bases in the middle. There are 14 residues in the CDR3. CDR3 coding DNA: TGTGCCAGCAGCGGGCCAGGGACAAAAGAGACCCAGTACTTC. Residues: CASSGPGTKETQYF.

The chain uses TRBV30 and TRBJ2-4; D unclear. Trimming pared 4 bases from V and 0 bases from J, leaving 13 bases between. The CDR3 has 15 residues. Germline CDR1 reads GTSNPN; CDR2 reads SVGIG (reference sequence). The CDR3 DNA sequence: TGTGCCTGGACCCCTGTGCGAGTAGCCAAAAACATTCAGTACTTC. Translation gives CAWTPVRVAKNIQYF.

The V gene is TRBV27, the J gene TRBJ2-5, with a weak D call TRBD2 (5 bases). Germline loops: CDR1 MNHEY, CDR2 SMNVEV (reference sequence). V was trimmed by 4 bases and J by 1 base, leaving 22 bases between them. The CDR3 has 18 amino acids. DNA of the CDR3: TGTGCCAGCAGTTCCTCCCGGGGTGCCAACAAAGGCCAAGAGACCCAGTACTTC. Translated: CASSSSRGANKGQETQYF.

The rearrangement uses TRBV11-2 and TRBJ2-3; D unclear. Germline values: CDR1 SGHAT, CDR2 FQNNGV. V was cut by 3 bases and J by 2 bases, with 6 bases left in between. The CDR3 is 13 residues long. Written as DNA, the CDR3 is TGTGCCAGCAGCTTGTCAGACACAGATACGCAGTATTTT. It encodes CASSLSDTDTQYF.

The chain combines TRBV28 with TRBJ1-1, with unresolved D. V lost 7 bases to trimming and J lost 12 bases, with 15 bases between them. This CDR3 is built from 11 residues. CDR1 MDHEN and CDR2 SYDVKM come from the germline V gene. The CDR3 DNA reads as TGTGCCAGCACAAAGGCGGGTGGACCTTTCTTT. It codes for CASTKAGGPFF. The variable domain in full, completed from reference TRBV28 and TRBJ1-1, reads DVKVTQSSRYLVKRTGEKVFLECVQDMDHENMFWYRQDPGLGLRLIYFSYDVKMKEKGDIPEGYSVSREKKERFSLILESASTNQTSMYLCASTKAGGPFFGQGTRLTVV.

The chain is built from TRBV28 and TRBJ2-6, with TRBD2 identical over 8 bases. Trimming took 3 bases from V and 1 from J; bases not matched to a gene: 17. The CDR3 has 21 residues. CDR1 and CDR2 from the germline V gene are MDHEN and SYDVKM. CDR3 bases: TGTGCCAGCAGTTTGTGGGGACCGAGCACTAGCGGTCTATCTGGGGCCAACGTCCTGACTTTC. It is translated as CASSLWGPSTSGLSGANVLTF.

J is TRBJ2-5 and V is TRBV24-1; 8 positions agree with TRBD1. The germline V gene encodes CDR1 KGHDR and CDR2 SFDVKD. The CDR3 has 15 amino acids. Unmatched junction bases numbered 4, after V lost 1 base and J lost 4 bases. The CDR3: CATSDLSGTGETQYF. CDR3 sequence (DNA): TGTGCCACCAGTGATTTATCCGGGACAGGAGAGACCCAGTACTTC.

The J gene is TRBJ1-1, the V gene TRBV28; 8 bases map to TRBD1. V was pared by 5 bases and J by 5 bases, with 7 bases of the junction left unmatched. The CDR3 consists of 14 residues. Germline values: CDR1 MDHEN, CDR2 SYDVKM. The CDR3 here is CASSNGQGRTEAFF. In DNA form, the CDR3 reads TGTGCCAGCAGTAACGGACAGGGTAGGACTGAAGCTTTCTTT. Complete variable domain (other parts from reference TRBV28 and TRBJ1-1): DVKVTQSSRYLVKRTGEKVFLECVQDMDHENMFWYRQDPGLGLRLIYFSYDVKMKEKGDIPEGYSVSREKKERFSLILESASTNQTSMYLCASSNGQGRTEAFFGQGTRLTVV.